This T cell receptor (beta chain) comes out of a study of blood T cell repertoires in COVID-19 (dated by TCRdb to about 2020). With regard to the full study: ImmuneRACE Cohort 3 recovered participants were defined by two consecutive negative NP/OP PCR tests, healthcare professional clearance, or symptom resolution. The prospective study material was composed of cDNA or gDNA derived from T cells, B-cell-depleted T cells, or PBMCs. Samples covering the acute and convalescent phases of COVID-19 were provided by collaborators in the United States, Italy and Spain. The samples were drawn from the first 160 participants of the ongoing ImmuneRACE study and from 1,254 subjects provided by 6 global collaborators. Subjects who had been exposed to COVID-19, were actively infected with it, or had recovered from it provided the deeply sampled blood TCRbeta repertoires that made up the dataset. The repertoires were made available in a free public database intended to serve as a resource for research on the immune response to SARS-CoV-2. Nearly every sample came with metadata listing a de-identified subject ID, COVID-19 status, age in years and sex. HLA class I and class II types, where available, came from metadata supplied by the sample provider rather than from assay-based typing. Overall study results and their limits: The quantity of clinical and demographic metadata differed by source and by participant and was supplied without curation.

TCRbeta CDR3 regions were amplified from genomic DNA by means of the immunoSEQ Assay, a bias-controlled multiplex PCR. In the authors' own workflow: The number of nucleated cells in each sample was estimated from the amplification of reference gene primers within the assay. To quantify the absolute abundance of each unique TCRbeta CDR3 rearrangement, sequence reads were collapsed and filtered. For each sample, productive Simpson clonality was calculated as the square root of Simpson's diversity index over productive rearrangements. The table comes from immuneACCESS by way of TCRdb, which keeps in-frame sequences with V and J called. Part of the clones is missing from these tables; in studies checked, under half for an unresolved V gene and the rest for unknown reasons. V and J calls and clone size follow that table, whereas D and trimming were derived from the DNA. Counted in this sample were about 270,000 clones; more than 75% of them appeared once. Clones ranked in the top ten supply 2% to 2.5% of the sample.

Participants in the prospective study were aged roughly 18 to 90 years, lived in approximately 26 United States geographic areas, and enrolled through a virtual design. In the prospective study, cohorts were assigned on the basis of participant-reported clinical history obtained from a screening survey and a study questionnaire. Each participant in the prospective study had whole blood, serum and a nasopharyngeal or oropharyngeal swab collected by mobile phlebotomists. Additional blood draws and questionnaires over an approximately 2-month period could optionally be provided by prospective study participants. Before DNA extraction, blood samples from the prospective study were shipped at room temperature or frozen. Concerning this clone itself: No antigen is known for it. The input lacks base qualities; no much larger clone sits a single base away.

CDR1 and CDR2 (SGHTA, FQGNSA) derive from the germline V gene. V sheds 2 bases and J sheds 5 bases, leaving 9 bases between their ends. The CDR3 runs 14 residues from the cysteine to the phenylalanine. The retained sequence is limited to the CDR3, 42 bases, with the frame set at the first base. The clonotype originates from a woman aged 60-75 years in a cohort exposed to, infected with or recovered from COVID-19 (not recorded which). The rearrangement combines TRBV7-2 with TRBJ1-4; no D gene is confidently identified. Material for sequencing was PBMCs or T cells enriched from blood (not recorded which). The nucleotide sequence reads as follows: TGTGCCAGCAGCTTAATTTGGCAAAATGAAAAACTGTTTTTT. The resulting protein is CASSLIWQNEKLFF.